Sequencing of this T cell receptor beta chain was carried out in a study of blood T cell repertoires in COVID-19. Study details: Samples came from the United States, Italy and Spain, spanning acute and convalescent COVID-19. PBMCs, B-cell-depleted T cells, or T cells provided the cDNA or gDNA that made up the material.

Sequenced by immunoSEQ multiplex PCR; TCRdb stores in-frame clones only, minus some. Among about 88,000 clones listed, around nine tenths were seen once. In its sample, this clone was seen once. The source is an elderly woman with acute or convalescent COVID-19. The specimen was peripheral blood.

This chain's CDR3 is CASSRDWGNTEAFF. CDR3 in DNA: TGTGCCAGCAGCCGGGACTGGGGGAACACTGAAGCTTTCTTT. The chain couples TRBV7-2 to TRBJ1-1, with a weak D call TRBD1 (5 bases). In germline, CDR1 is SGHTA, CDR2 FQGNSA. The V end lost 5 bases, the J end lost 1 base, and 11 bases lay between the germline ends. The CDR3 totals 14 residues.